This T cell receptor (beta chain) was recovered during a study of T cell responses to AZD1222 COVID-19 vaccine. Findings and caveats of the study: Sampling captured repertoires only after the peak T cell response.

Per the germline V gene, CDR1 is KGHSH and CDR2 is LQKENI. The CDR3 has 15 amino acids. Deletions cut 0 bases from V and 1 base from J, with 9 bases between. Some clones are missing from TCRdb's copy, which holds only in-frame ones; the method was immunoSEQ multiplex PCR. Among some 49,000 clones listed, roughly 90% were seen once. As concerns this clone: The target antigen is unknown.

This sequence was found in an adult who received the AZD1222 COVID-19 vaccine. This sample comprised peripheral blood, obtained 28 days after the second AZD1222 dose. This chain joins TRBV18 and TRBJ1-2; the D gene is possibly TRBD1 (6 bases). The CDR3 DNA sequence: TGTGCCAGCTCACCACCTGGACAGATTAACTATGGCTACACCTTC. Protein product: CASSPPGQINYGYTF. The variable domain in full, completed from reference TRBV18 and TRBJ1-2, reads NAGVMQNPRHLVRRRGQEARLRCSPMKGHSHVYWYRQLPEEGLKFMVYLQKENIIDESGMPKERFSAEFPKEGPSILRIQQVVRGDSAAYFCASSPPGQINYGYTFGSGTRLTVV.